Listed below are T cell receptor beta chains from one sample, sequenced in a study of T cells after yellow fever vaccination. TCRdb re-called the 5' RACE reads with MiXCR, one entry per CDR3 protein. The table has around 600,000 distinct CDR3 sequences, about 12% seen once. Sequences were derived from PBMCs, sampled on the day of the yellow fever booster vaccination. The receptors originated from a young man who received the YFV17D yellow fever vaccine. The CDR3 runs from the conserved cysteine through the conserved F or W. Each record gives: J gene, V gene, clone size, D gene, CDR3 DNA, CDR3 protein. A D gene is named only where the DNA matches it firmly. A row's size may be missing; if present it is once, few, many or a size class.

j_call: TRBJ2-1; v_call: TRBV12-3/TRBV12-4; clone_size: NA; d_call: NA; cdr3_nt: TGTGCCAGCAGTTTGAGTATTTCCTCCTACAATGAGCAGTTCTTC; cdr3_aa: CASSLSISSYNEQFF
j_call: TRBJ1-6; v_call: TRBV27; clone_size: many; d_call: NA; cdr3_nt: TGTGCCAGCAGTTTAAAGCCATGGACTCGCCTCCACTTT; cdr3_aa: CASSLKPWTRLHF
j_call: TRBJ1-5; v_call: TRBV25-1; clone_size: few; d_call: NA; cdr3_nt: TGTGCCAGCAGTCAAACAGGCACCAATCAGCCCCAGCATTTT; cdr3_aa: CASSQTGTNQPQHF
j_call: TRBJ1-1; v_call: TRBV20-1; clone_size: NA; d_call: NA; cdr3_nt: TGCAGTGCTAGAGATCTCGGGGCCGTCTTT; cdr3_aa: CSARDLGAVF
j_call: TRBJ2-5; v_call: TRBV27; clone_size: few; d_call: NA; cdr3_nt: TGTGCCAGCAGTTTATTGGGGGCGTTGGGGGCCCAGTACTTC; cdr3_aa: CASSLLGALGAQYF
j_call: TRBJ2-7; v_call: TRBV20-1; clone_size: many; d_call: TRBD2; cdr3_nt: TGCAGTGCTTCCAGGGCGGGAGGCTCCTACGAGCAGTACTTC; cdr3_aa: CSASRAGGSYEQYF
j_call: TRBJ2-1; v_call: TRBV7-3; clone_size: few; d_call: NA; cdr3_nt: TGTGCCAGCAGCTTAACGCGGCCATGGGGGCGGCACGACAATGAGCAGTTCTTC; cdr3_aa: CASSLTRPWGRHDNEQFF
j_call: TRBJ2-3; v_call: TRBV11-2; clone_size: NA; d_call: TRBD2; cdr3_nt: TGTGCCAGCAGCAAAAGACTAGCGGGAGGGGCAGATACGCAGTATTTT; cdr3_aa: CASSKRLAGGADTQYF
j_call: TRBJ2-1; v_call: TRBV2; clone_size: few; d_call: TRBD2; cdr3_nt: TGTGCCAGCAGGGCCCCTAGCGGAAACTACAATGAGCAGTTCTTC; cdr3_aa: CASRAPSGNYNEQFF
j_call: TRBJ2-6; v_call: TRBV7-8; clone_size: few; d_call: TRBD1; cdr3_nt: TGTGCCAGCAGCACGGACAGGCGGAGCTCTGGGGCCAACGTCCTGACTTTC; cdr3_aa: CASSTDRRSSGANVLTF
j_call: TRBJ2-2; v_call: TRBV5-1; clone_size: NA; d_call: NA; cdr3_nt: TGCGCCAGCAGCTCACGGACCCGAATCACCGGGGAGCTGTTTTTT; cdr3_aa: CASSSRTRITGELFF
j_call: TRBJ2-7; v_call: TRBV4-3; clone_size: NA; d_call: NA; cdr3_nt: TGCGCCAGCAGCCCCGGGACCAACCGGCGCGAGCAGTACTTC; cdr3_aa: CASSPGTNRREQYF
j_call: TRBJ2-7; v_call: TRBV7-6; clone_size: NA; d_call: NA; cdr3_nt: TGTGCCAGCAGCTTAGCGGGCGCACTTGACTCCCATTTC; cdr3_aa: CASSLAGALDSHF
j_call: TRBJ2-3; v_call: TRBV6-6; clone_size: many; d_call: NA; cdr3_nt: TGTGCCAGCAGTTATTTTTTGTCGGATACGCAGTATTTT; cdr3_aa: CASSYFLSDTQYF
j_call: TRBJ2-7; v_call: TRBV20-1; clone_size: NA; d_call: NA; cdr3_nt: TGCAGTGGACTCTTCTACGAGCAGTACTTC; cdr3_aa: CSGLFYEQYF
j_call: TRBJ2-2; v_call: TRBV5-1; clone_size: NA; d_call: NA; cdr3_nt: TGCGCCAGCAGCCATTGGGATCCGAACACCGGGGAGCTGTTTTTT; cdr3_aa: CASSHWDPNTGELFF
j_call: TRBJ2-6; v_call: TRBV18; clone_size: NA; d_call: TRBD1; cdr3_nt: TGTGCCAGCTCACCGTCACAGGGGGCCCCTGGGGCCAACGTCCTGACTTTC; cdr3_aa: CASSPSQGAPGANVLTF
j_call: TRBJ2-1; v_call: TRBV20-1; clone_size: NA; d_call: TRBD1; cdr3_nt: TGCAGTGCAAGGGTGACAGGGGCGTACAATGAGCAGTTCTTC; cdr3_aa: CSARVTGAYNEQFF
j_call: TRBJ2-1; v_call: TRBV5-4; clone_size: NA; d_call: TRBD1; cdr3_nt: TGTGCCAGCAGCTCAGGACAGGGAGAGTACAATGAGCAGTTCTTC; cdr3_aa: CASSSGQGEYNEQFF
j_call: TRBJ2-1; v_call: TRBV20-1; clone_size: NA; d_call: NA; cdr3_nt: TGCAGTGCTCCTCGGACTGTTTCGGATGAGCAGTTCTTC; cdr3_aa: CSAPRTVSDEQFF
j_call: TRBJ2-2; v_call: TRBV5-5; clone_size: few; d_call: TRBD1; cdr3_nt: TGTGCCAGCAGCTTGGATCTGGGACAGGGATCGTACACCGGGGAGCTGTTTTTT; cdr3_aa: CASSLDLGQGSYTGELFF
j_call: TRBJ1-3; v_call: TRBV5-1; clone_size: few; d_call: TRBD1; cdr3_nt: TGCGCCAGCAGCGTCATGGGGACAGGGTCAGGAAACACCATATATTTT; cdr3_aa: CASSVMGTGSGNTIYF
j_call: TRBJ1-6; v_call: TRBV6-2/TRBV6-3; clone_size: NA; d_call: NA; cdr3_nt: TGTGCCAGCAGACGACAGGTTTCACCCCTCCACTTT; cdr3_aa: CASRRQVSPLHF
j_call: TRBJ2-1; v_call: TRBV28; clone_size: NA; d_call: NA; cdr3_nt: TGTGCCATCAGGGTCCCGCGACACAATGAGCAGTTCTTC; cdr3_aa: CAIRVPRHNEQFF
j_call: TRBJ1-2; v_call: TRBV5-1; clone_size: few; d_call: TRBD1; cdr3_nt: TGCGCCAGCAGCTTCCTGCCCGGGACAGGGAATTATGGCTACACCTTC; cdr3_aa: CASSFLPGTGNYGYTF
j_call: TRBJ2-1; v_call: TRBV29-1; clone_size: NA; d_call: NA; cdr3_nt: TGCAGCGGCAGGAACTACAATGAGCAGTTCTTC; cdr3_aa: CSGRNYNEQFF
j_call: TRBJ2-4; v_call: TRBV29-1; clone_size: NA; d_call: NA; cdr3_nt: TGCAGCGTTGTTAAGTCAACCGGGGCTGGGAACATTCAGTACTTC; cdr3_aa: CSVVKSTGAGNIQYF
j_call: TRBJ2-3; v_call: TRBV20-1; clone_size: few; d_call: NA; cdr3_nt: TGCAGTGCTAGAGGGGGTGGGGAAATCAAGCAGTATTTT; cdr3_aa: CSARGGGEIKQYF
j_call: TRBJ2-7; v_call: TRBV20-1; clone_size: few; d_call: NA; cdr3_nt: TGCAGTGCTAGAGTGGACCTTCTCACCTACGAGCAGTACTTC; cdr3_aa: CSARVDLLTYEQYF